This T cell receptor beta chain was sequenced in a study of T cell responses to AZD1222 COVID-19 vaccine (TCRdb year 2021). Broadly, across the study: Because spike-specific TCR depth and breadth did not differ between the two schedules, AZD1222 recipients who got a second dose at roughly 4 weeks were pooled with those who got a second dose at roughly 12 weeks. Trial participants were enrolled by age into subgroups of 18-55, 56-69 and 70-plus years, and around 150, 28 and 57 TCR-sequenced participants, respectively, were included in these subgroups. TCR sequencing covered over 230 trial participants: approximately 200 given two doses of AZD1222 and about 26 given two doses of MenACWY control vaccine.

The V and J ends are trimmed by 4 bases and 7 bases, leaving 10 bases between them. Counted from cysteine to phenylalanine, this CDR3 has 11 amino acids. This entry keeps only the CDR3 DNA: 33 bases, framed from base 1. CDR1 and CDR2 are drawn from the germline V gene: SQVTM, ANQGSEA. A word on this clone: Its antigen has not been determined. Base-call qualities are not available, and no considerably larger clone is one nucleotide away.

The sample's time point, from its label and the paper: baseline before first vaccination. Vaccinee samples came from UK trials COV001 and COV002, including a single-blind randomized controlled phase 2/3 trial of AZD1222 (ChAdOx1 nCoV-19) in healthy adults. Trial participant PBMC samples were collected at day 0 and day 28 after the second dose for TCRbeta chain sequencing. The CDR3 regions of human TCRbeta chains were subjected to immunosequencing. The paper's data handling went like this. Repertoire TCRs were checked for matches against a reference library of SARS-CoV-2-specific TCRs that had been generated using the MIRA antigen-specificity platform. Breadth meant the fraction of unique TCRs that were SARS-CoV-2-associated, whereas depth meant the fraction of total T cells that were SARS-CoV-2-associated. Each spike-specific TCR was assigned to its reactive spike region and to a CD4 or CD8 class using the MIRA data. Log10-transformed breadth and depth values were compared by one-way ANOVA with Sidak's multiple comparisons tests. Entries here come from immuneACCESS through TCRdb and include only in-frame sequences with V and J called. Some clones fail to appear in such tables; in the studies checked, an unresolved V gene covers under half of the shortfall, and the cause of the remainder is unknown. The D gene and trimming were derived from the DNA, and the V and J assignments and clone size from that table. Counted in this sample were some 200,000 clones; about 90% of them appeared once. Roughly 6% of the sample is held by the ten biggest clonotypes.

Results and caveats for the whole study, not just this receptor: Reportedly, almost half of the unique spike-specific TCRs recognized epitopes lying outside the regions that are mutated in the B.1.351 and B.1.1.7 variants. After two AZD1222 doses, both the breadth and the depth of spike-specific TCRs were significantly higher than at day 0 and than in MenACWY recipients. Because no day 14 peak-response samples were available, the repertoires could be characterized only after the peak T cell response. Participants were mostly white British, with more females than males. The authors suggested clonal diversity may have been underestimated. In the small 56-69-year group, the increase in depth fell short of significance, most likely because of low power. Conclusions about previously exposed vaccinees are limited because only six or seven AZD1222 recipients were SARS-CoV-2 seropositive at baseline. The whole spike protein was spanned by vaccine-associated CD4 TCRs, and dominant responses were seen in regions 160-218 and 743-854.

The material sequenced was peripheral blood, taken on day 0 of AZD1222 vaccination. The clonotype comes from an adult in good health. The chain is encoded by TRBV29-1 joined to TRBJ1-2; the D gene cannot be resolved reliably. CDR3 reads: CSVGVVGGYTF. The nucleotide sequence reads as follows: TGCAGCGTTGGGGTTGTGGGTGGCTACACCTTC.